Sequencing of this T cell receptor beta chain was carried out in a study of cytomegalovirus exposure and HLA in healthy donors (dated by TCRdb to about 2017). Background on the whole study: According to a later analysis, one platform produced both the roughly 130 validation repertoires and the roughly 650 repertoires of the first cohort. The study aimed to test whether cataloging public T cell receptors could reveal signatures of past pathogen exposure. In addition to the first cohort of around 670 subjects, a separate validation cohort of approximately 130 different subjects was used. High-throughput TCR immunosequencing, statistical association of individual TCRs with disease status, and machine learning were combined to predict cytomegalovirus infection status. The investigation overall reported the following: Most TCR sequences were observed very rarely across donors, whereas some public TCRs were present in many individuals. Subsequent analysis determined that TCRs grouped into clusters in the first cohort also showed a tendency toward co-occurrence across the 130 or so validation repertoires, and approximately 94% of cluster scores exceeded 0. In the study, 150 to 200 TCR beta chains were listed as associated with cytomegalovirus. A few of the identified cytomegalovirus-associated TCR beta chains were confirmed in vitro to be specific for cytomegalovirus antigens. All 120 or so repertoires were used to score co-occurrence in the validation cohort in a later analysis, because that analysis had no HLA typing for the cohort. According to the authors, the approach could potentially be generalized to other disease states and immunological phenotypes. The classifier was reported to diagnose cytomegalovirus status with high specificity and sensitivity in both the original and validation cohorts.

Library preparation used the immunoSEQ multiplex PCR assay. In the paper's pipeline: A statistical classification framework was developed to diagnose cytomegalovirus status using the catalog of TCR beta chain sequences. TCRdb holds this immuneACCESS table with in-frame rearrangements only. Some clones are missing; in checked studies, unresolved V genes explain under half, and the rest has no known cause. V and J calls and clone size are given by that table; D and trimming were obtained from the DNA. The sample table records about 240,000 clones; about 83% of these occur just once. Together, the top ten hold about 2.5% of the sample. Trimming removed 7 bases from V and 0 bases from J, leaving 15 bases between the germline ends. From the cysteine through the phenylalanine, the CDR3 covers 15 amino acids. Only the CDR3 region is kept as DNA, spanning 45 bases read in frame from base 1. CDR1 and CDR2 (MNHEY, SVGAGI) derive from the germline V gene.

Comment on this clone: It has no known antigen specificity. It has no much larger one-base neighbor in the sample; base qualities were not kept.

Separate from the roughly 660-subject first cohort, the validation cohort of 95 to 150 subjects was the group to which the donors belonged. This chain is built from TRBV6-5 and TRBJ1-2; no D gene is confidently identified. Sample: PBMCs. The sequence was obtained from a man between 18 and 29 years old in good health and CMV-seronegative. The CDR3 amino acid sequence is: CASKEDGRANYGYTF. The sequenced DNA is TGTGCCAGCAAAGAGGACGGGCGGGCTAACTATGGCTACACCTTC.